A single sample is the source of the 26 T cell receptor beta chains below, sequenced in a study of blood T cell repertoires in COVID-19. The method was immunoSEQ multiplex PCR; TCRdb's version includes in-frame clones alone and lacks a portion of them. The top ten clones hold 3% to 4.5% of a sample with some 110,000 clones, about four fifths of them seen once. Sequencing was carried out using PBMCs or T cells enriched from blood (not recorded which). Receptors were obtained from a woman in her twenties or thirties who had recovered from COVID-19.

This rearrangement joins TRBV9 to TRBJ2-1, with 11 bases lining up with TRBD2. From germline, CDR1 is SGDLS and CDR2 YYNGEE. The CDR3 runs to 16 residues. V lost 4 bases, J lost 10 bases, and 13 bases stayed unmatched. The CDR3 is CASSFLSGRAHGEQFF. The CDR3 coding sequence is TGTGCCAGCAGCTTTCTTAGCGGGAGGGCACATGGGGAGCAGTTCTTC.

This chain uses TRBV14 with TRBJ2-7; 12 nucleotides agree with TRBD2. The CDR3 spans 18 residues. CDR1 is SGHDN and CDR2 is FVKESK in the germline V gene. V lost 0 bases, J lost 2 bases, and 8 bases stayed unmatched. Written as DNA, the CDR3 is TGTGCCAGCAGCCAAGATCGACTAGCGGGAGTAGTCGCCTACGAGCAGTACTTC. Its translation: CASSQDRLAGVVAYEQYF.

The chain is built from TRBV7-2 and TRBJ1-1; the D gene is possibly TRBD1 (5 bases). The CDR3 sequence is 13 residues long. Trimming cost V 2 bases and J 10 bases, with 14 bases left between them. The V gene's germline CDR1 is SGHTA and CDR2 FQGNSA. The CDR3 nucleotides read TGTGCCAGCAGCTTAAGGGGCCGGATTCGAGCTTTCTTT. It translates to CASSLRGRIRAFF.

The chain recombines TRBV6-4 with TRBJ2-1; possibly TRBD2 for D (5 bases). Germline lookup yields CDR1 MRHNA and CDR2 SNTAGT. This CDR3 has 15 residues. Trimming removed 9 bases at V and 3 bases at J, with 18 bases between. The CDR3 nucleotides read TGTGCCAGACGAGTGGCGGGTCGGGGCTACAATGAGCAGTTCTTC. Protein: CARRVAGRGYNEQFF.

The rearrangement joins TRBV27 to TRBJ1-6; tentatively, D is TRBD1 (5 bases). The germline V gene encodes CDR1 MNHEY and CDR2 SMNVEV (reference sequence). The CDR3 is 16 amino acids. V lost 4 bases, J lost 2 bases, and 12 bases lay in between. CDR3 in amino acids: CASSSSGWPYNSPLHF. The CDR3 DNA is TGTGCCAGCAGTTCTTCAGGGTGGCCCTATAATTCACCCCTCCACTTT.

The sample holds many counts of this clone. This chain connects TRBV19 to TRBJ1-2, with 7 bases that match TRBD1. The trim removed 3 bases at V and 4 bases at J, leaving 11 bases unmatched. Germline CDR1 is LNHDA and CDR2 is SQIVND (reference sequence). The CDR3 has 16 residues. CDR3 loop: CASSIGFRGTAYGYTF. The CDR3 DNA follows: TGTGCCAGTAGTATCGGATTCCGGGGGACAGCCTATGGCTACACCTTC.

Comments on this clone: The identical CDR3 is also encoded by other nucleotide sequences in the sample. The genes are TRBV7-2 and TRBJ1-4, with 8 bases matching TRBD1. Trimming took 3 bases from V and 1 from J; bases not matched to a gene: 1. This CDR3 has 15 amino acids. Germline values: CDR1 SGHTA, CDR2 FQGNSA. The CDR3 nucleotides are TGTGCCAGCAGCTTCGACAGGGGAACTAATGAAAAACTGTTTTTT. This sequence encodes CASSFDRGTNEKLFF. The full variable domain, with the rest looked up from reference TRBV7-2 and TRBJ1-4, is GAGVSQSPSNKVTEKGKDVELRCDPISGHTALYWYRQSLGQGLEFLIYFQGNSAPDKSGLPSDRFSAERTGGSVSTLTIQRTQQEDSAVYLCASSFDRGTNEKLFFGSGTQLSVL.

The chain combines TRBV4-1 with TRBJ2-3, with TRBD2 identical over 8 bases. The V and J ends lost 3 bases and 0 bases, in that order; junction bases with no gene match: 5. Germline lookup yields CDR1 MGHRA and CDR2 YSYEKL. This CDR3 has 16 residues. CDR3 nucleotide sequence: TGCGCCAGCAGCCACGGGAGGGCCGTGAGCACAGATACGCAGTATTTT. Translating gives CASSHGRAVSTDTQYF.

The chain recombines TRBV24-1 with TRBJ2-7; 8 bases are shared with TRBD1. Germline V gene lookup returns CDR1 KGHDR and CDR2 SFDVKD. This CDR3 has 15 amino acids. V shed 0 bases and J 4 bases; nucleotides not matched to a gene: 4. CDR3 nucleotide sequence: TGTGCCACCAGTGATTTGGTCCAGGGGGCGTACGAGCAGTACTTC. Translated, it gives CATSDLVQGAYEQYF.

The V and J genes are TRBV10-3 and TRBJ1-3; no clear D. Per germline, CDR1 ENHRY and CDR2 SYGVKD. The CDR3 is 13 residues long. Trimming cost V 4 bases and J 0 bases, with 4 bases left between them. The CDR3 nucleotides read TGTGCCATCAGTGCTCTCTCTGGAAACACCATATATTTT. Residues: CAISALSGNTIYF.

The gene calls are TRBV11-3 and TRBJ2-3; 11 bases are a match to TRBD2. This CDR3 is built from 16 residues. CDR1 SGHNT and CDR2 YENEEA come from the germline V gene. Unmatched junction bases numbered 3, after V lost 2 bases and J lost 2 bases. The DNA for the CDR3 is TGTGCCAGCAGCTTAAGGACTAGCGGGTACACAGATACGCAGTATTTT. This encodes CASSLRTSGYTDTQYF.

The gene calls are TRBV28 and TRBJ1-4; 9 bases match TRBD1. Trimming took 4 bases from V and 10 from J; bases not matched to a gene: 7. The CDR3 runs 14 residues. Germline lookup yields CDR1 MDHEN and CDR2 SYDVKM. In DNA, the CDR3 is TGTGCCAGCAGTTCTGCCGGGACAGGGTTAAAACTGTTTTTT. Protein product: CASSSAGTGLKLFF.

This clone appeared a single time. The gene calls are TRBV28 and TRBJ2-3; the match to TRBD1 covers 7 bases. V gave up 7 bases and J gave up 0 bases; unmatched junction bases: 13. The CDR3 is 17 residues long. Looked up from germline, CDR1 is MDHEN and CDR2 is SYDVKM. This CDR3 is CASTWDSLPTSTDTQYF. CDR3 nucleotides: TGTGCCAGCACCTGGGACAGCTTACCCACTAGCACAGATACGCAGTATTTT.

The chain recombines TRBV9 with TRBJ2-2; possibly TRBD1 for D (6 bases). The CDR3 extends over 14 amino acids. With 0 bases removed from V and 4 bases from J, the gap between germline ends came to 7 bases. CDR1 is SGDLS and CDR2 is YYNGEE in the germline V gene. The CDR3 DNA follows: TGTGCCAGCAGCGTAGACAGGGTCACCGGGGAGCTGTTTTTT. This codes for CASSVDRVTGELFF. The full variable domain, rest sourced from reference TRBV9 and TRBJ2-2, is DSGVTQTPKHLITATGQRVTLRCSPRSGDLSVYWYQQSLDQGLQFLIQYYNGEERAKGNILERFSAQQFPDLHSELNLSSLELGDSALYFCASSVDRVTGELFFGEGSRLTVL.

The CDR3 reads CASSSAEGGGTDTQYF. The CDR3 DNA is TGTGCCAGCAGTTCTGCGGAGGGTGGTGGCACAGATACGCAGTATTTT. This chain joins TRBV6-4 and TRBJ2-3, with D possibly matching TRBD2 (6 bases). V dropped 5 bases and J dropped 1 base, with 16 bases sitting between them. Germline CDR1 and CDR2: MRHNA and SNTAGT. There are 16 residues in the CDR3.

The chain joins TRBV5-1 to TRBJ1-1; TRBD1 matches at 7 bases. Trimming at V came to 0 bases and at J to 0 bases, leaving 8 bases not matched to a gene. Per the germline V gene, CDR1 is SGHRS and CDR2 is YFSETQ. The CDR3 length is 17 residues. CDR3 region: CASSLGRTGNMNTEAFF. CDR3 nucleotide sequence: TGCGCCAGCAGCTTGGGTCGGACAGGCAATATGAACACTGAAGCTTTCTTT.

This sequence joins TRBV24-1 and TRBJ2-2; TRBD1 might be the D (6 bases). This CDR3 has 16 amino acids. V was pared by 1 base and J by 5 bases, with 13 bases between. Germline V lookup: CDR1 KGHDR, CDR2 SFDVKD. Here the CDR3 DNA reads TGTGCCACCAGTGATTTCTTCAGGGGCACGACCGGGGAGCTGTTTTTT. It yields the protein CATSDFFRGTTGELFF.

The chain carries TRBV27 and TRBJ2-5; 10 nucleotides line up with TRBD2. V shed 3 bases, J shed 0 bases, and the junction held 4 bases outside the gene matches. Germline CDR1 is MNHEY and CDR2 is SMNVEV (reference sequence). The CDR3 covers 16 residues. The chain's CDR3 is CASSFLAGDNQETQYF. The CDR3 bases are TGTGCCAGCAGTTTCCTAGCGGGGGACAACCAAGAGACCCAGTACTTC.

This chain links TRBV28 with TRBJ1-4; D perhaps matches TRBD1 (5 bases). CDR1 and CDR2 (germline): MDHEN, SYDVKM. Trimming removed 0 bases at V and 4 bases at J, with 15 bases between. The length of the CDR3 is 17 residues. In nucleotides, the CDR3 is TGTGCCAGCAGTTTATGGTCTCAGGGCTTGAGTAATGAAAAACTGTTTTTT. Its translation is CASSLWSQGLSNEKLFF.

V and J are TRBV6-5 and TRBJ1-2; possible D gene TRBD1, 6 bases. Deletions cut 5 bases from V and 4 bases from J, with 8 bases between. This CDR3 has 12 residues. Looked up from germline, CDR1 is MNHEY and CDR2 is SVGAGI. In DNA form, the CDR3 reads TGTGCCAGCAGTCCGGACAGCTATGGCTACACCTTC. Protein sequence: CASSPDSYGYTF.

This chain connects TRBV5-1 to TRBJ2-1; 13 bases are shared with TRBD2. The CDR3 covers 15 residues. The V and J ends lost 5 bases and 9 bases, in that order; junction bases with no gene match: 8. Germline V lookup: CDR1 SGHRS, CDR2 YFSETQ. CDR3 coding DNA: TGCGCCAGCAGTGACGGACTAGCGGGAGAAAGTGAGCAGTTCTTC. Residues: CASSDGLAGESEQFF.

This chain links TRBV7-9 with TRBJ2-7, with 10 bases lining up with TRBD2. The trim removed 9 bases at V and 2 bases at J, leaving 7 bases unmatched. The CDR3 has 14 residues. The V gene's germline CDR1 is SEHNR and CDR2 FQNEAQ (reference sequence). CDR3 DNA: TGTGCCAGTTGGGATACTAGCGGGGCCTACGAGCAGTACTTC. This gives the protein CASWDTSGAYEQYF.

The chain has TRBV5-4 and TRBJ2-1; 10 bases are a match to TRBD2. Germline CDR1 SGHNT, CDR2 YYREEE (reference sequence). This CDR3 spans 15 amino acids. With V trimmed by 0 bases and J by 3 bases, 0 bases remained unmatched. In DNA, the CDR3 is TGTGCCAGCAGCTTGGTAGCGGGAGGCTACAATGAGCAGTTCTTC. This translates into CASSLVAGGYNEQFF. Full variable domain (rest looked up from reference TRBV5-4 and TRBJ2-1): ETGVTQSPTHLIKTRGQQVTLRCSSQSGHNTVSWYQQALGQGPQFIFQYYREEENGRGNFPPRFSGLQFPNYSSELNVNALELDDSALYLCASSLVAGGYNEQFFGPGTRLTVL.

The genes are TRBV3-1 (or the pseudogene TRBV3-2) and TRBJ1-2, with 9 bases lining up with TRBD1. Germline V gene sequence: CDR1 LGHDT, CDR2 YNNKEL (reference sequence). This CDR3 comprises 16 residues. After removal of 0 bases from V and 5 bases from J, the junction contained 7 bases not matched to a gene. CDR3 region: CASSQERTGTGYGYTF. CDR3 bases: TGTGCCAGCAGCCAAGAACGAACCGGGACAGGGTATGGCTACACCTTC.

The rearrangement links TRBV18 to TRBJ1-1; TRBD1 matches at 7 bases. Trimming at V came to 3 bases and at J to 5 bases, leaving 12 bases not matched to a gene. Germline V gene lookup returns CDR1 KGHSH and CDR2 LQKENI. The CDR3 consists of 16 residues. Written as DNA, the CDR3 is TGTGCCAGCTCACCCCCCGAACAGGGGCCTCGGACTGAAGCTTTCTTT. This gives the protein CASSPPEQGPRTEAFF.

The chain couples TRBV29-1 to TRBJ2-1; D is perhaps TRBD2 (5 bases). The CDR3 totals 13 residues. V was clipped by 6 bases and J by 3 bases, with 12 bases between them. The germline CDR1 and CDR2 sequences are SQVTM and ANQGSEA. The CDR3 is CSVGETLYNEQFF. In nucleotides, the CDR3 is TGCAGCGTCGGGGAAACCCTCTACAATGAGCAGTTCTTC.